These 7 T cell receptor beta chains were sequenced from one sample in a study of OX40 agonist ivuxolimab in advanced cancers. The library was made by the immunoSEQ multiplex PCR assay. Here the immuneACCESS table is served through TCRdb, limited to in-frame sequences with V and J called. Missing clones are a known gap in these copies; in checked studies unresolved V genes cover under half, and the rest lacks a known reason. Across this sample there are 90,000 to 120,000 clones, with 91% seen only once. The top ten hold about 0.67% of the sample. The sequencing used CD4+ or CD8+ T cells sorted from blood, collected in a trial of the OX40 agonist ivuxolimab. The receptors were sampled from an adult with an advanced solid tumor such as melanoma, head and neck, liver or kidney cancer.

This sequence joins TRBV10-3 and TRBJ1-5; 7 bases agree with TRBD1. Germline V gives CDR1 ENHRY, CDR2 SYGVKD. J lost 5 bases, V lost 8 bases, and 12 bases had no gene match. The CDR3 is 15 residues long. The CDR3 region is CAIRAAGQGDQPQHF. The CDR3, as DNA: TGTGCCATCCGCGCGGCAGGCCAGGGGGATCAGCCCCAGCATTTT.

The gene calls are TRBV5-4 and TRBJ2-7; D is uncertain. There are 15 residues in the CDR3. CDR1 is SGHNT, CDR2 YYREEE, per germline (reference sequence). The germline V and J ends were trimmed by 0 bases and 0 bases, with 10 bases remaining between them. The CDR3 nucleotides read TGTGCCAGCAGCTTGGCTGCAGAGAGCTCCTACGAGCAGTACTTC. As protein: CASSLAAESSYEQYF.

CDR3 sequence: CASSLRTSDTDTQYF. The CDR3 DNA reads as TGTGCCAGCAGCTTACGGACTAGCGACACAGATACGCAGTATTTT. The genes are TRBV7-2 and TRBJ2-3; 9 nucleotides match TRBD2. Germline CDR1 SGHTA, CDR2 FQGNSA. V was pared by 2 bases and J by 2 bases, with 2 bases of the junction left unmatched. There are 15 residues in the CDR3.

The rearrangement uses TRBV5-4 and TRBJ2-6, with D tentatively TRBD1 (5 bases). CDR1 is SGHNT and CDR2 is YYREEE in the germline V gene (reference sequence). The CDR3 is made up of 15 amino acids. The germline V and J ends were trimmed by 6 bases and 0 bases, with 10 bases remaining between them. The CDR3 coding sequence is TGTGCCAGCACCTGGGGCCTCTCTGGGGCCAACGTCCTGACTTTC. It codes for CASTWGLSGANVLTF.

Turning to this clone: The junction does not match germline at one end; this may be a read error. V is TRBV19 and J is TRBJ2-3; D gene uncertain. The CDR3 runs 11 residues. Germline V gene lookup returns CDR1 LNHDA and CDR2 SQIVND (reference sequence). CDR3 DNA sequence: TGTGCCAGTAGTCTAGAGGACACGCAGTATTTT. It encodes CASSLEDTQYF.

The rearrangement links TRBV28 to TRBJ1-4, with D tentatively TRBD1 (5 bases). Germline V gives CDR1 MDHEN, CDR2 SYDVKM. The V end was cut by 6 bases, the J end by 7 bases, with 12 bases between. CDR3 length equals 13 residues. The CDR3 bases are TGTGCCAGCAGCCAGGGCGGCTCTGAAAAACTGTTTTTT. It codes for CASSQGGSEKLFF.

J is TRBJ2-1 and V is TRBV6-5; D remains unclear. Between the trimmed V and J ends, which lost 10 bases and 4 bases, there was a span of 8 bases. Germline V lookup: CDR1 MNHEY, CDR2 SVGAGI. The CDR3 loop spans 11 amino acids. The CDR3, as DNA: TGTGCCACCGCCGAATACAATGAGCAGTTCTTC. This sequence encodes CATAEYNEQFF.